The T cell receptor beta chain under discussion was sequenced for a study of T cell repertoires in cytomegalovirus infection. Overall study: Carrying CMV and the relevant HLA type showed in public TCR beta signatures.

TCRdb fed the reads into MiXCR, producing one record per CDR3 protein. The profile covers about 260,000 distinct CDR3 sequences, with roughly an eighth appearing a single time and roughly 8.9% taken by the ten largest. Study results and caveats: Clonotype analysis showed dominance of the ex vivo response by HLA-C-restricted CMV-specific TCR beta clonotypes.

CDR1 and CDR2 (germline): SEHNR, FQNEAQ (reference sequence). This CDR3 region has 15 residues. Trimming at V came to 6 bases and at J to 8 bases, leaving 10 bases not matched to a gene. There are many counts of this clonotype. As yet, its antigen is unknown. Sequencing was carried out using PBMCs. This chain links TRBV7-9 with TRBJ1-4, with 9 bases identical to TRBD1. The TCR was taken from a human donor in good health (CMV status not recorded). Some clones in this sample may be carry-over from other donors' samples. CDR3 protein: CASSSWGQGHEKLFF. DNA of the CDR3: TGTGCCAGCAGTTCGTGGGGACAGGGACACGAAAAACTGTTTTTT. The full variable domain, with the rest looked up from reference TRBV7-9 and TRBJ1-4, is DTGVSQNPRHKITKRGQNVTFRCDPISEHNRLYWYRQTLGQGPEFLTYFQNEAQLEKSRLLSDRFSAERPKGSFSTLEIQRTEQGDSAMYLCASSSWGQGHEKLFFGSGTQLSVL.